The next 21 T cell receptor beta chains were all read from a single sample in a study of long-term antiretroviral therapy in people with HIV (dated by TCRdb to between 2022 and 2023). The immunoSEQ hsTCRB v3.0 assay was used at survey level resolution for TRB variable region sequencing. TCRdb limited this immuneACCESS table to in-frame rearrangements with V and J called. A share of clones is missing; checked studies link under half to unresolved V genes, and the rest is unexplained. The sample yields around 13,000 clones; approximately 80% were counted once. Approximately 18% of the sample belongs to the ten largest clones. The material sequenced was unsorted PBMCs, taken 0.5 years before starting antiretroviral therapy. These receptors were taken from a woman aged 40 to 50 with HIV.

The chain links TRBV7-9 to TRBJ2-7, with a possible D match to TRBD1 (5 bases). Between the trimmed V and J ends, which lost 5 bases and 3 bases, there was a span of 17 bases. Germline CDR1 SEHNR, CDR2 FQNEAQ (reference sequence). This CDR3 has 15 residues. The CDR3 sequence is CASSAPPQGDYEQYF. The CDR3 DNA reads TGTGCCAGCAGCGCACCCCCGCAGGGTGACTACGAGCAGTACTTC.

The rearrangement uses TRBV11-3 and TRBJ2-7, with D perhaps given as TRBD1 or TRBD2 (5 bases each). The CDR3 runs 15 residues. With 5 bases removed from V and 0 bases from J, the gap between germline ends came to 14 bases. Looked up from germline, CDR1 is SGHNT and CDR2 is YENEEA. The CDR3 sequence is CASSPFPGSSYEQYF. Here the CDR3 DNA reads TGTGCCAGCAGCCCATTTCCAGGGAGCTCCTACGAGCAGTACTTC.

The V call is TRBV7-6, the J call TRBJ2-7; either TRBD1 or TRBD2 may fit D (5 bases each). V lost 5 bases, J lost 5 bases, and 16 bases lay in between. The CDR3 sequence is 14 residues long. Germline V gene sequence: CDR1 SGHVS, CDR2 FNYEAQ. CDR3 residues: CASSPGTAYNEQYF. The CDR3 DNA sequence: TGTGCCAGCAGCCCTGGGACGGCATACAACGAGCAGTACTTC.

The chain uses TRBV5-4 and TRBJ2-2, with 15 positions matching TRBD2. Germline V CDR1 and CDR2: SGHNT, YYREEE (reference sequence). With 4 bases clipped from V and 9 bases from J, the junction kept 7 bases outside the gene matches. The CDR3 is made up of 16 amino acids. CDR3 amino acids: CASSPGLAGGSRELFF. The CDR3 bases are TGTGCCAGCAGCCCAGGACTAGCGGGGGGGTCGCGGGAGCTGTTTTTT.

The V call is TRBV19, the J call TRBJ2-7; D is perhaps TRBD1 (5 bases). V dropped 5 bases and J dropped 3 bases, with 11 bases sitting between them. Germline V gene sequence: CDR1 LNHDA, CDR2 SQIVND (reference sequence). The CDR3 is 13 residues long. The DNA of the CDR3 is TGTGCCAGTAGTCTTGGTAGGGGCTACGAGCAGTACTTC. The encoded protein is CASSLGRGYEQYF.

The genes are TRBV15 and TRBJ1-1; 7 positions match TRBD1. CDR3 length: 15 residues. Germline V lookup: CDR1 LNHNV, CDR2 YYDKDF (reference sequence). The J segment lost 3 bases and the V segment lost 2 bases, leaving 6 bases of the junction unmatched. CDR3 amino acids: CATSRSRQGDTEAFF. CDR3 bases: TGTGCCACCAGCAGATCGAGACAGGGAGACACTGAAGCTTTCTTT.

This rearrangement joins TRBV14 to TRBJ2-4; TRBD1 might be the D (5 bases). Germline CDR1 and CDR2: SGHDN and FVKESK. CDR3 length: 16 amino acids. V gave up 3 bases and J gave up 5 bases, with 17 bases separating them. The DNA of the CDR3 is TGTGCCAGCAGCCAGTCCCAGGGTTTACTCCAAAACATTCAGTACTTC. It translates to CASSQSQGLLQNIQYF.

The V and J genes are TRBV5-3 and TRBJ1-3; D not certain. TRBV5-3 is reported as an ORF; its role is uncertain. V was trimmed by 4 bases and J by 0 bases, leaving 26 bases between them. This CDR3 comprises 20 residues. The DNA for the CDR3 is TGTGCCAGAAGCCCGTACTATAGGCCCCTGCCTGCCTCCTCTGGAAACACCATATATTTT. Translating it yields CARSPYYRPLPASSGNTIYF.

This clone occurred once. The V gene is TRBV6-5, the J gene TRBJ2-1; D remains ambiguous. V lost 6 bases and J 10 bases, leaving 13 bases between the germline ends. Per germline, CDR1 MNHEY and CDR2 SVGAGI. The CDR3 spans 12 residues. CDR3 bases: TGTGCCAGCAGCCCCTTGAGTCGGGAGCAGTTCTTC. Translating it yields CASSPLSREQFF.

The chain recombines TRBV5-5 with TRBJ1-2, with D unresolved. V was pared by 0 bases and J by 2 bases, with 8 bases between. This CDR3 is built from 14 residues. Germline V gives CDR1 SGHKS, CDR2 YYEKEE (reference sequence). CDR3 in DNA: TGTGCCAGCAGCTTGGAGCAGTCGAACTATGGCTACACCTTC. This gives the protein CASSLEQSNYGYTF. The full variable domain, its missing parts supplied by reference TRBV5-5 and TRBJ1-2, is DAGVTQSPTHLIKTRGQQVTLRCSPISGHKSVSWYQQVLGQGPQFIFQYYEKEERGRGNFPDRFSARQFPNYSSELNVNALLLGDSALYLCASSLEQSNYGYTFGSGTRLTVV.

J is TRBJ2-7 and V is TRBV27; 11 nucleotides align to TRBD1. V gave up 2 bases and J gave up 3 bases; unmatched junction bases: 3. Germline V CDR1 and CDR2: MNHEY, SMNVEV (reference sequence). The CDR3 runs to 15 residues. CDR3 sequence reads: CASSLGTGGHYEQYF. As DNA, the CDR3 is TGTGCCAGCAGTTTAGGGACAGGGGGGCACTACGAGCAGTACTTC.

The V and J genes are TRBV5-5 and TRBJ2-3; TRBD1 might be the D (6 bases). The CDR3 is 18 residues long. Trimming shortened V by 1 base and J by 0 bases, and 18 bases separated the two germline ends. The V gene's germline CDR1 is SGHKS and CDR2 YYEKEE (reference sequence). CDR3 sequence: CASSLFPVGQGSTDTQYF. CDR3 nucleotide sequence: TGTGCCAGCAGCTTGTTCCCGGTGGGGCAGGGGAGCACAGATACGCAGTATTTT. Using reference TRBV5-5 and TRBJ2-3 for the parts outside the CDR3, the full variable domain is DAGVTQSPTHLIKTRGQQVTLRCSPISGHKSVSWYQQVLGQGPQFIFQYYEKEERGRGNFPDRFSARQFPNYSSELNVNALLLGDSALYLCASSLFPVGQGSTDTQYFGPGTRLTVL.

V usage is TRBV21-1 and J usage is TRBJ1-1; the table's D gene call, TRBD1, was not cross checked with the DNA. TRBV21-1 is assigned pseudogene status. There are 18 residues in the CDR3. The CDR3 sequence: CASSRKTGRWGSNTEAFF. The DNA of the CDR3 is TGTGCCAGCAGCCGAAAGACAGGGAGATGGGGGAGTAACACTGAAGCTTTCTTT.

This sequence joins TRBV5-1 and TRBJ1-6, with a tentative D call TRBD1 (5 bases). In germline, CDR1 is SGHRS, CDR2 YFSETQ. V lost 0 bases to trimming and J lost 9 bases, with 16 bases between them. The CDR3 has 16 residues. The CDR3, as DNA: TGCGCCAGCAGCTTGGACGGGGCCGTAAGAGGTTCACCCCTCCACTTT. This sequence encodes CASSLDGAVRGSPLHF.

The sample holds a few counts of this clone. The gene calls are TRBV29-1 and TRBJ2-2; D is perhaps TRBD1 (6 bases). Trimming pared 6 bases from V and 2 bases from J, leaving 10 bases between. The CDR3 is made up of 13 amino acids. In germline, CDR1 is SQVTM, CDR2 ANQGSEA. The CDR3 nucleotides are TGCAGCGTCGTGGACAGTAACACCGGGGAGCTGTTTTTT. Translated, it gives CSVVDSNTGELFF.

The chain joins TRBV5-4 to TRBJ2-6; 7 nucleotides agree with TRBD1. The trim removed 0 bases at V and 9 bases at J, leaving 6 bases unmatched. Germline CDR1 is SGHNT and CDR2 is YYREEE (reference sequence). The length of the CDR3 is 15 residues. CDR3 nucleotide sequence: TGTGCCAGCAGCTTGGCAGGGGGTGAGGTCAACGTCCTGACTTTC. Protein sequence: CASSLAGGEVNVLTF.

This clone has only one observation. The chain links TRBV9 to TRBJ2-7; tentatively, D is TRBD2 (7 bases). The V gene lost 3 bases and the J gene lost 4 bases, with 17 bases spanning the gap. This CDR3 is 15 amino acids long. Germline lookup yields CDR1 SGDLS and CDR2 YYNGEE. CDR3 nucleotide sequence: TGTGCCAGCAGCGCGGGATGGGGGGGCTATTACGAGCAGTACTTC. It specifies CASSAGWGGYYEQYF.

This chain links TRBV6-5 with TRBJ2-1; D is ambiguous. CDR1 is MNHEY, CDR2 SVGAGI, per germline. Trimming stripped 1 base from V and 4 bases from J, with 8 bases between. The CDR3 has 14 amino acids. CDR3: CASSYYSSYNEQFF. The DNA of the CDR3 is TGTGCCAGCAGTTACTATTCTAGTTACAATGAGCAGTTCTTC.

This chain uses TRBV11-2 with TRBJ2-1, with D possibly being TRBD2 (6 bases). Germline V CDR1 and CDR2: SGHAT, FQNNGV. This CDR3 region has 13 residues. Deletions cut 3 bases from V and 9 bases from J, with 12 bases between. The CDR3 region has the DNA TGTGCCAGCAGCTTGCTTGGACTAACTGAGCAGTTCTTC. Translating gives CASSLLGLTEQFF.

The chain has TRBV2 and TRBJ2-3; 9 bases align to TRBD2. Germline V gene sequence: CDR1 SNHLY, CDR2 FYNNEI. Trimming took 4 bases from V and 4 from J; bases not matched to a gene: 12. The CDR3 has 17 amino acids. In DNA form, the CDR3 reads TGTGCCAGCAGTGCCCCCCCGGGACTAGCAATACCAGATACGCAGTATTTT. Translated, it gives CASSAPPGLAIPDTQYF.

CDR3 residues: CASTRPGENRDSYEQYF. The CDR3 DNA reads TGTGCCAGCACTAGGCCGGGCGAAAACCGGGACTCCTACGAGCAGTACTTC. The chain links TRBV7-9 to TRBJ2-7; D might be TRBD2 (5 bases). There are 17 residues in the CDR3. Germline V CDR1 and CDR2: SEHNR, FQNEAQ (reference sequence). Trimming took 7 bases from V and 0 from J, leaving 22 bases between them.